This T cell receptor (beta chain) was identified during a study of blood T cell repertoires in COVID-19. Study in general: Samples came from the United States, Italy and Spain, spanning acute and convalescent COVID-19.

This clone is a singleton in its sample. Measured with immunoSEQ multiplex PCR; TCRdb has only the in-frame clones, and not every one. The data contain roughly 50,000 clones, about 89% of them singletons. This receptor was obtained from a woman aged 55-69 years with active COVID-19. The sequenced sample was peripheral blood.

In nucleotides, the CDR3 is TGTGCCAGCAGCCTCAACAGACAGGTTAATTCACCCCTCCACTTT. It is translated as CASSLNRQVNSPLHF. The chain couples TRBV5-4 to TRBJ1-6, with a possible D match to TRBD1 (6 bases). V was shortened by 4 bases and J by 6 bases, with 14 bases between the two germline ends. In germline, CDR1 is SGHNT, CDR2 YYREEE (reference sequence). This CDR3 region has 15 residues.